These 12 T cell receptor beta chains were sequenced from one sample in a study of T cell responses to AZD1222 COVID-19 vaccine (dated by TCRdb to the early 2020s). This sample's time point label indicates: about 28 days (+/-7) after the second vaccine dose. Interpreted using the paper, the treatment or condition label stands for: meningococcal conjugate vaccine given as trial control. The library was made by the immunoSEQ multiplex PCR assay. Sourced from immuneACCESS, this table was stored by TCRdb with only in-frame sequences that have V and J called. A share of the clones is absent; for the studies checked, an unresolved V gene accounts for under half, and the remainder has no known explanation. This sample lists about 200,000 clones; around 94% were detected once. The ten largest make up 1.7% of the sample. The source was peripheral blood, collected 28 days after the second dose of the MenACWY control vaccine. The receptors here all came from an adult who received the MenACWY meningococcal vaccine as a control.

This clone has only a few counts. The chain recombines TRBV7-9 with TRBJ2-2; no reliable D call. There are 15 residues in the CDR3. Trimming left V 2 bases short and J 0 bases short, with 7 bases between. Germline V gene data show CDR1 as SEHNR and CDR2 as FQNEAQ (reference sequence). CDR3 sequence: CASSLLAANTGELFF. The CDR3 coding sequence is TGTGCCAGCAGCTTATTGGCAGCGAACACCGGGGAGCTGTTTTTT. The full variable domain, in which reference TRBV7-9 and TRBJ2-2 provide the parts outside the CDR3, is DTGVSQNPRHKITKRGQNVTFRCDPISEHNRLYWYRQTLGQGPEFLTYFQNEAQLEKSRLLSDRFSAERPKGSFSTLEIQRTEQGDSAMYLCASSLLAANTGELFFGEGSRLTVL.

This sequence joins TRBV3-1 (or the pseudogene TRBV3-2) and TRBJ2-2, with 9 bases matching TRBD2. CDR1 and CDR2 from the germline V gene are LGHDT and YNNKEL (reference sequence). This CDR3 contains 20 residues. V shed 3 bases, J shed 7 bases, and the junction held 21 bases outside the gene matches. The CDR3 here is CASSHNPFKVVAGVFGELFF. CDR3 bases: TGTGCCAGCAGCCACAACCCCTTCAAGGTGGTAGCGGGAGTTTTCGGGGAGCTGTTTTTT.

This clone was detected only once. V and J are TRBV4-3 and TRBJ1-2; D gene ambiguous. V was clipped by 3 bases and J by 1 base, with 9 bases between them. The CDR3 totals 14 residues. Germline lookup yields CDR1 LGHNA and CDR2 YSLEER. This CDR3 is CASSHSLGNYGYTF. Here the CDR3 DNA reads TGCGCCAGCAGCCACTCACTGGGTAACTATGGCTACACCTTC.

Here the CDR3 DNA reads TGTGCCAGCACCCCAGAGGGTAGGGATGGCTACACCTTC. Translation gives CASTPEGRDGYTF. The J gene is TRBJ1-2, the V gene TRBV28; D gene ambiguous. Between the trimmed V and J ends, which lost 7 bases and 6 bases, there was a span of 15 bases. Germline CDR1 and CDR2: MDHEN and SYDVKM. CDR3 size: 13 residues.

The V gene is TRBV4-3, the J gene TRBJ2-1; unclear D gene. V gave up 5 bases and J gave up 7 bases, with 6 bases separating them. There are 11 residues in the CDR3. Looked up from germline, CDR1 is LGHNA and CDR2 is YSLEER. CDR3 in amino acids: CASSEKNEQFF. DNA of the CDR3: TGCGCCAGCAGCGAGAAGAATGAGCAGTTCTTC.

CDR3 DNA sequence: TGTGCCAGCACCCTCGAGGGGGCTGAAGCTTTCTTT. Its translation is CASTLEGAEAFF. The chain combines TRBV21-1 with TRBJ1-1; the D call TRBD1 from the table was never checked on the DNA. TRBV21-1 is designated a pseudogene. The CDR3 sequence is 12 residues long.

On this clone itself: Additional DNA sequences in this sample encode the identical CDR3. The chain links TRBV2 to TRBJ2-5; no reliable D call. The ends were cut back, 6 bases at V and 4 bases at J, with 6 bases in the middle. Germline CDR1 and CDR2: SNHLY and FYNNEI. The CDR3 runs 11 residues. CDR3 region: CASSERETQYF. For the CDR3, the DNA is TGTGCCAGCAGCGAAAGAGAGACCCAGTACTTC. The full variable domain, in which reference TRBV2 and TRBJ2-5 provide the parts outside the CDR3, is EPEVTQTPSHQVTQMGQEVILRCVPISNHLYFYWYRQILGQKVEFLVSFYNNEISEKSEIFDDQFSVERPDGSNFTLKIRSTKLEDSAMYFCASSERETQYFGPGTRLLVL.

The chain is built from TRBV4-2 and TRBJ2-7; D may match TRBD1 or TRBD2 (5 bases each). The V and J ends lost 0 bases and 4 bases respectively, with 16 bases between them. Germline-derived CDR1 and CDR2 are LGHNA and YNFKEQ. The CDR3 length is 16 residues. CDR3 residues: CASSQEGVSRLYEQYF. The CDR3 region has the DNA TGTGCCAGCAGCCAAGAGGGGGTGTCGCGGTTGTACGAGCAGTACTTC.

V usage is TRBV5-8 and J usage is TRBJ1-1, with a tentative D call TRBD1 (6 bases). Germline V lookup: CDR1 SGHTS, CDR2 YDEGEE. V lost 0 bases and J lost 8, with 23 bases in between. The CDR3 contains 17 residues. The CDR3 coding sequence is TGTGCCAGCAGCTTGGTATGGTCGGTGGCAGCCGGGACAGAAGCTTTCTTT. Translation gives CASSLVWSVAAGTEAFF.

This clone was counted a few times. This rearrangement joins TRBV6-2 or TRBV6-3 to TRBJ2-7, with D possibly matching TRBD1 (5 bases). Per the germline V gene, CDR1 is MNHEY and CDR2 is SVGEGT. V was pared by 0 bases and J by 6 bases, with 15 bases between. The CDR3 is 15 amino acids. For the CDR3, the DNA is TGTGCCAGCAGTTACTCTTCCGCAGGGCCTGGCGAGCAGTACTTC. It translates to CASSYSSAGPGEQYF.

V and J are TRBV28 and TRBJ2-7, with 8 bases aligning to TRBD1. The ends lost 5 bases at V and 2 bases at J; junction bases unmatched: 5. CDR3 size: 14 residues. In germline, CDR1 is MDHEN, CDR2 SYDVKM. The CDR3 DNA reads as TGTGCCAGCAGTCCTACGACAGGGGCCTACGAGCAGTACTTC. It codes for CASSPTTGAYEQYF.

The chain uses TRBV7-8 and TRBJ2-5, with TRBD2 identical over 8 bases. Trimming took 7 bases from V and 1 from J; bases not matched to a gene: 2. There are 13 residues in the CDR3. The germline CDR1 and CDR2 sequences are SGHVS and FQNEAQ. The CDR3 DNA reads TGTGCCAGCACCGGGAGGGCCCAAGAGACCCAGTACTTC. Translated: CASTGRAQETQYF.